This T cell receptor (beta chain) was found in a study of control samples from healthy donors and cancer patients. Germline V CDR1 and CDR2: SGHDT, YYEEEE. The V and J ends lost 4 bases and 2 bases respectively, with 13 bases between them. The CDR3 has 15 amino acids. Libraries were prepared by immunoSEQ multiplex PCR; TCRdb keeps only in-frame clonotypes and omits some of them. The sample has more than 95,000 clones; around 89% are singletons. This clone has just a few counts. This clonotype was sampled from a man between 60 and 70 years old with lung cancer. The chain is built from TRBV5-6 and TRBJ2-1; maybe TRBD2 (6 bases). The sample consisted of PBMCs. Written as DNA, the CDR3 is TGTGCCAGCAGCCCGGGACTGGGGACCTACAATGAGCAGTTCTTC. Translated, it gives CASSPGLGTYNEQFF.